This entry lists 18 T cell receptor beta chains sequenced from one sample in a study of cytomegalovirus exposure and HLA in healthy donors. PCR primers comprised 60 Vbeta and 13 Jbeta primers. Clones were read by immunoSEQ multiplex PCR, and TCRdb kept only the in-frame ones, dropping some. The table has 100,000 to 130,000 clones, under 85% seen once. The sample taken for sequencing was PBMCs. The origin of the receptors is a male donor in good health and CMV-seronegative.

This chain links TRBV19 with TRBJ2-4; possible D gene TRBD2, 6 bases. V was clipped by 6 bases and J by 1 base, with 16 bases between them. This CDR3 spans 16 amino acids. Germline CDR1 reads LNHDA; CDR2 reads SQIVND (reference sequence). The CDR3 spells CASSKARAGAKNIQYF. The CDR3, as DNA: TGTGCCAGTAGCAAGGCGAGGGCGGGGGCCAAAAACATTCAGTACTTC.

J is TRBJ2-7 and V is TRBV7-2; TRBD2 matches at 8 bases. Germline CDR1 reads SGHTA; CDR2 reads FQGNSA. This CDR3 has 14 amino acids. The ends lost 3 bases at V and 4 bases at J; junction bases unmatched: 5. This chain's CDR3 is CASSFSGRAYEQYF. CDR3 DNA: TGTGCCAGCAGCTTCAGCGGGAGAGCATACGAGCAGTACTTC.

V and J are TRBV5-1 and TRBJ2-5, with D uncertain. The germline V and J ends were trimmed by 1 base and 2 bases, with 6 bases remaining between them. The CDR3 contains 13 residues. Germline V gene data show CDR1 as SGHRS and CDR2 as YFSETQ. The CDR3 DNA sequence: TGCGCCAGCAGCTTGTTTACTCAAGAGACCCAGTACTTC. Translated, it gives CASSLFTQETQYF.

V usage is TRBV6-6 and J usage is TRBJ2-6, with D perhaps matching TRBD1 (5 bases). The germline CDR1 and CDR2 sequences are MNHNY and SVGAGI (reference sequence). Trimming removed 2 bases at V and 0 bases at J, with 8 bases between. This CDR3 comprises 16 residues. The CDR3 nucleotides are TGTGCCAGCAGTTACGACAGCCACTCTGGGGCCAACGTCCTGACTTTC. This translates into CASSYDSHSGANVLTF.

V and J are TRBV7-9 and TRBJ2-1; 7 positions match TRBD2. V dropped 5 bases and J dropped 5; count of bases not matched to a gene: 6. The CDR3 length is 14 residues. Germline CDR1 is SEHNR and CDR2 is FQNEAQ (reference sequence). This CDR3 reads CASSPTSSDNEQFF. CDR3 coding DNA: TGTGCCAGCAGCCCGACTAGCTCGGACAATGAGCAGTTCTTC.

V gene TRBV29-1 combines with J gene TRBJ2-2; 7 bases map to TRBD2. Germline loops: CDR1 SQVTM, CDR2 ANQGSEA. Trimming at V came to 1 base and at J to 1 base, leaving 3 bases not matched to a gene. The CDR3 has 15 residues. In DNA, the CDR3 is TGCAGCGTTGAAGGTAGCGGGTGGAACACCGGGGAGCTGTTTTTT. It translates to CSVEGSGWNTGELFF.

The gene calls are TRBV6-5 and TRBJ2-5; D gene ambiguous. V was pared by 5 bases and J by 2 bases, with 9 bases between. The CDR3 has 13 amino acids. Germline V gene sequence: CDR1 MNHEY, CDR2 SVGAGI. DNA for the CDR3: TGTGCCAGCAGTGCGATTCTTCAAGAGACCCAGTACTTC. It encodes CASSAILQETQYF.

The J gene is TRBJ1-1, the V gene TRBV5-1, with a weak D call TRBD1 (6 bases). Trimming left V 6 bases short and J 1 base short, with 16 bases between. Germline values: CDR1 SGHRS, CDR2 YFSETQ. The CDR3 covers 15 residues. Written as DNA, the CDR3 is TGCGCCAGCATGGGGGGGGGCGCTGGGAACACTGAAGCTTTCTTT. This codes for CASMGGGAGNTEAFF.

The gene calls are TRBV6-5 and TRBJ2-7, with TRBD2 matching over 10 bases. The germline V gene has CDR1 MNHEY and CDR2 SVGAGI. Unmatched junction bases numbered 9, after V lost 0 bases and J lost 10 bases. CDR3 size: 15 residues. This chain's CDR3 is CASSYSSLAGDPQYF. CDR3 bases: TGTGCCAGCAGTTACTCGAGTCTAGCGGGAGACCCCCAGTACTTC.

The V and J genes are TRBV7-2 and TRBJ2-1; perhaps TRBD1 as D (6 bases). CDR3 length: 15 amino acids. V lost 4 bases to trimming and J lost 3 bases, with 13 bases between them. CDR1 is SGHTA, CDR2 FQGNSA, per germline. CDR3 amino acids: CASSWKVQGYNEQFF. In DNA form, the CDR3 reads TGTGCCAGCAGCTGGAAAGTACAGGGCTACAATGAGCAGTTCTTC.

The rearrangement uses TRBV18 and TRBJ2-5, with D uncertain. V was trimmed by 1 base and J by 2 bases, leaving 11 bases between them. Germline CDR1 is KGHSH and CDR2 is LQKENI. The CDR3 extends over 15 amino acids. CDR3 sequence (DNA): TGTGCCAGCTCACCACTTGAGACACCACAAGAGACCCAGTACTTC. Translated: CASSPLETPQETQYF.

The chain links TRBV6-5 to TRBJ1-2; D not certain. V was pared by 1 base and J by 3 bases, with 12 bases between. The CDR3 has 15 residues. The germline gives CDR1 MNHEY, CDR2 SVGAGI. The CDR3 DNA follows: TGTGCCAGCAGTTACTTTCCGGTCGAGGACTATGGCTACACCTTC. Its protein is CASSYFPVEDYGYTF.

This clone was seen once. The chain is built from TRBV1 and TRBJ2-1; the table's D gene call, TRBD2, was not cross checked with the DNA. TRBV1 is a recognized pseudogene. The CDR3 runs 18 residues. CDR3 residues: CTSSHGARRSSDNDEQFF. As DNA, the CDR3 is TGCACCAGCAGCCATGGCGCTAGGCGGTCTAGCGATAACGATGAGCAGTTCTTC.

The chain employs TRBV6-5 and TRBJ2-3; 11 nucleotides match TRBD2. Germline lookup yields CDR1 MNHEY and CDR2 SVGAGI. J was trimmed by 3 bases and V by 4 bases; bases with no gene match: 6. There are 16 residues in the CDR3. This chain's CDR3 is CASSSGLAGGTDTQYF. The CDR3 nucleotides are TGTGCCAGCAGTTCCGGACTAGCGGGTGGGACAGATACGCAGTATTTT.

The rearrangement joins TRBV11-2 to TRBJ1-5; D uncertain. Looked up from germline, CDR1 is SGHAT and CDR2 is FQNNGV. The ends were cut back, 5 bases at V and 5 bases at J, with 13 bases in the middle. The length of the CDR3 is 14 residues. The CDR3 is CASSKVGGYQPQHF. The CDR3 DNA reads TGTGCCAGCAGCAAGGTTGGAGGGTATCAGCCCCAGCATTTT.

The chain carries TRBV6-5 and TRBJ2-5, with 7 bases that match TRBD1. This CDR3 has 15 amino acids. The V gene's germline CDR1 is MNHEY and CDR2 SVGAGI. V was clipped by 4 bases and J by 4 bases; unmatched bases: 9. CDR3 bases: TGTGCCAGCAGTTTAAGCGACAGGGAATTAGAGACCCAGTACTTC. It specifies CASSLSDRELETQYF.

The sample holds one count of this clone. The junction does not match germline at one end; this may be a read error. The J gene is TRBJ2-2, the V gene TRBV19; TRBD1 matches at 7 bases. The CDR3 is 16 amino acids. Per germline, CDR1 LNHDA and CDR2 SQIVND (reference sequence). CDR3 amino acids: CACSASGGQETGELFF. In DNA form, the CDR3 reads TGTGCCTGTAGTGCCTCAGGGGGTCAAGAAACCGGGGAGCTGTTTTTT.

This chain uses TRBV5-1 with TRBJ1-3; 7 nucleotides align to TRBD1. The germline CDR1 and CDR2 sequences are SGHRS and YFSETQ. The CDR3 length is 15 residues. J lost 2 bases, V lost 5 bases, and 7 bases had no gene match. Written as DNA, the CDR3 is TGCGCCAGCAGGAGACAGGGTTCTGCTGGAAACACCATATATTTT. As protein: CASRRQGSAGNTIYF.